This TCR beta chain was obtained from a study of metastatic and nonmetastatic thyroid tumors. This clone was observed many times. Patients underwent thyroid surgery, and none had received any treatment before it. Using MiXCR, TCRdb reanalyzed the PCR reads. The sample has about 17,000 clones; 20% to 30% are singletons. The CDR3 extends over 14 amino acids. The V segment lost 0 bases and the J segment 7 bases; nucleotides outside the gene matches: 7. The germline gives CDR1 GTSNPN, CDR2 SVGIG (reference sequence). The clonotype comes from a female donor with papillary thyroid cancer or a benign thyroid nodule (not recorded which). Some clones in this sample may be carry-over from other donors' samples. The chain uses TRBV30 and TRBJ2-5; 8 bases map to TRBD2. The sequenced sample consisted of tumor tissue. CDR3 sequence: CAWSVRGGEGTQYF. The CDR3 DNA follows: TGTGCCTGGAGTGTACGGGGGGGTGAGGGGACCCAGTACTTC.